This T cell receptor (beta chain) was observed in a study of T cell responses to AZD1222 COVID-19 vaccine. Repertoires were generated with immunoSEQ multiplex PCR, while TCRdb's copy carries only in-frame clones and drops some. The sample comprises 160,000 or so clones, about 88% of which are singletons, and 1.5% to 2% rests with the top ten. This clone was picked up a small number of times. Its antigen is still unknown. Findings and caveats of the study: Increases in Spike-specific TCR breadth and depth were seen after two AZD1222 doses. At baseline, just a handful of AZD1222 recipients tested seropositive.

The sequence came from an adult in good health. The sequencing used peripheral blood, collected on day 0 of AZD1222 vaccination.

CDR3 loop: CASSYGGGVSGANVLTF. The CDR3 bases are TGTGCCAGCAGTTACGGGGGTGGCGTCTCTGGGGCCAACGTCCTGACTTTC. The V and J genes are TRBV6-2 or TRBV6-3 and TRBJ2-6; the D call may be TRBD1 or TRBD2 (5 bases each). CDR3 length equals 17 residues. The germline V gene has CDR1 MNHEY and CDR2 SVGEGT. Trimming stripped 2 bases from V and 0 bases from J, with 11 bases between.